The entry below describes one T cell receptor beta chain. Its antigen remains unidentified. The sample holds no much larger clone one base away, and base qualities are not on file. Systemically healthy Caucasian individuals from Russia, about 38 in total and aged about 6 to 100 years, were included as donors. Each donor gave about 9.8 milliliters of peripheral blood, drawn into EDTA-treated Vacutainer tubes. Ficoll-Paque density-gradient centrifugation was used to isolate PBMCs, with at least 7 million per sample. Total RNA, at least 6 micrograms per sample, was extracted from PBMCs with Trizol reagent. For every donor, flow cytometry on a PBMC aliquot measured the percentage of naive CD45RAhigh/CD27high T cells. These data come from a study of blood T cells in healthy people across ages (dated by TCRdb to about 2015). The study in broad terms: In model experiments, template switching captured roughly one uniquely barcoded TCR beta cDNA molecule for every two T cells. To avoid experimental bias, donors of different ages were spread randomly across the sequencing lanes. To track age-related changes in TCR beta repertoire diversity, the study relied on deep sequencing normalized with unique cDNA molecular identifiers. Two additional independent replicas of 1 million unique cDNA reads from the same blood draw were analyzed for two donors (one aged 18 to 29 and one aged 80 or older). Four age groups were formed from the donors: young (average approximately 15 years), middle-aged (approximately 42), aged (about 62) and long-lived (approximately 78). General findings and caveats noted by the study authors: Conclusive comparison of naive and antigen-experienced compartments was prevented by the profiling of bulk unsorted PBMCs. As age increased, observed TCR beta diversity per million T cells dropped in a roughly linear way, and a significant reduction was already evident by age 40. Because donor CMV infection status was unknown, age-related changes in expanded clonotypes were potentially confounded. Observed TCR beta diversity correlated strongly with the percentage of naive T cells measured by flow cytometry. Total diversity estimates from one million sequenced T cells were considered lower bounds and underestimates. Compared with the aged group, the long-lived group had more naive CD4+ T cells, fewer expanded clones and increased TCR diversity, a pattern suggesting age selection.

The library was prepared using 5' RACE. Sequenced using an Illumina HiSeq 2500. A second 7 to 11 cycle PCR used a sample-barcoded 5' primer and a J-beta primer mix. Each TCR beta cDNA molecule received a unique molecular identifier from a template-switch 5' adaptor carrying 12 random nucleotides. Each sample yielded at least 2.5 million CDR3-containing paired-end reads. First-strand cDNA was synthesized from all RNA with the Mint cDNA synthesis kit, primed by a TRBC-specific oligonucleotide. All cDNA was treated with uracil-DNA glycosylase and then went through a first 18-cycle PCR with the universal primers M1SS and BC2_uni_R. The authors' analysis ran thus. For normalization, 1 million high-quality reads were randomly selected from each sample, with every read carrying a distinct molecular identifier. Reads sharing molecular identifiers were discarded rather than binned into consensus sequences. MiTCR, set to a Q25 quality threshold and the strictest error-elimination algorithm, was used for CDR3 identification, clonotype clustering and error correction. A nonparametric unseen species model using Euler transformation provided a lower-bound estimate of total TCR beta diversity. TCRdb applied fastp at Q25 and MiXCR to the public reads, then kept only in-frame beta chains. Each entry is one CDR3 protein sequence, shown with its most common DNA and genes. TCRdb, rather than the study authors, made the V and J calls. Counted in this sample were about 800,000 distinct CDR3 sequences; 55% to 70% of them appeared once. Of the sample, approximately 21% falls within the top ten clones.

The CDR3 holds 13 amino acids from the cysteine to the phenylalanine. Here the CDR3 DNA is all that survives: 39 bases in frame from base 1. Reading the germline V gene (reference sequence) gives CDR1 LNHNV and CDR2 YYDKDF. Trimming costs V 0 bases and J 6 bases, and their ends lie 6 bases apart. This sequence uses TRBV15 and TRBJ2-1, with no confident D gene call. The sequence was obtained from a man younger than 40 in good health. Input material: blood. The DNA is TGTGCCACCAGCAGAGATATGGTCAATGAGCAGTTCTTC. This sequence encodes CATSRDMVNEQFF.